Listed below are T cell receptor beta chains from one sample, sequenced in a study of graft-versus-host responses after intestinal transplantation. For these TCRs, the target antigens are not known. Here immunoSEQ multiplex PCR was the method, and the copy in TCRdb shows in-frame clones only, minus some. The repertoire consists of tens of thousands of clones, with approximately 93% occurring once and the leading ten covering 0.22%. This sample comprised unstimulated CD4+ T cells sorted from spleen or lymph node cells, obtained before transplant. These receptors came from a human donor who was the organ donor for an intestinal transplant. The CDR3 runs from the conserved cysteine through the conserved F or W. A D gene is named only where the DNA matches it firmly. Some rows mark clone size as missing; the rest say once, few, many or name a class of expanded clone.

d_call	j_call	cdr3_length	clone_size	v_call	cdr3_nt	cdr3_aa
TRBD1	TRBJ2-7	14	-	TRBV7-2	TGTGCCAGCAGCTTATCATCGACAGGGAGTGAGCAGTACTTC	CASSLSSTGSEQYF
TRBD1	TRBJ2-7	13	once	TRBV6-1	TGTGCCAGCGGAGACAGGGGTCCCTACGAGCAGTACTTC	CASGDRGPYEQYF
TRBD2	TRBJ2-5	16	-	TRBV7-2	TGTGCCAGCAGCTTAGGTGGCGGGGGAGGCCAAGAGACCCAGTACTTC	CASSLGGGGGQETQYF
-	TRBJ2-7	15	-	TRBV11-2	TGTGCCAGCAGCCCCCGGGGGCAGGGTCGTTTCGAGCAGTACTTC	CASSPRGQGRFEQYF
-	TRBJ2-3	16	-	TRBV15	TGTGCCACCAGCATGAGGAGGGGGGCGGGCCCAGATACGCAGTATTTT	CATSMRRGAGPDTQYF
-	TRBJ1-5	14	-	TRBV30	TGTGCCCGGAGTACCCTTTATAGCAATCAGCCCCAGCATTTT	CARSTLYSNQPQHF
TRBD2	TRBJ2-5	18	-	TRBV5-4	TGTGCCAGCAGCTTGGGAGGGACTAGCGGGGGGGCCGGGGAGACCCAGTACTTC	CASSLGGTSGGAGETQYF
-	TRBJ2-5	12	-	TRBV11-3	TGTGCCAGCAGCTTATCCGAAGAGACCCAGTACTTC	CASSLSEETQYF
TRBD1	TRBJ2-1	15	-	TRBV7-9	TGTGCCAGCAGTCGCCGGGACAGGGGAACGAGTGAGCAGTTCTTC	CASSRRDRGTSEQFF
-	TRBJ1-2	14	-	TRBV7-2	TGTGCCAGCAGCTTAAGGGGCGCCGGCTATGGCTACACCTTC	CASSLRGAGYGYTF
TRBD1	TRBJ1-5	13	-	TRBV19	TGTGCCAGTAGTGGGGACAGGGGGCAGCCCCAGCATTTT	CASSGDRGQPQHF
-	TRBJ1-4	14	-	TRBV5-4	TGTGCCAGCAGCCAACGGGCAGCTAATGAAAAACTGTTTTTT	CASSQRAANEKLFF
-	TRBJ2-3	19	-	TRBV27	TGTGCCAGCAGTTTACTGTTTGGGCCGGGGAGTATTAGCACAGATACGCAGTATTTT	CASSLLFGPGSISTDTQYF
TRBD2	TRBJ2-1	20	-	TRBV4-3	TGCGCCAGCAGCCAAGATTGGGGCGGAAAGCGGGGGCCCCCCTACAATGAGCAGTTCTTC	CASSQDWGGKRGPPYNEQFF
-	TRBJ2-6	15	-	TRBV12-2	TGTGCAAGTCGCTCGGGACACTCTGGGGCCAACGTCCTGACTTTC	CASRSGHSGANVLTF
-	TRBJ1-2	14	-	TRBV28	TGTGCCAGCAGTTTATCTGACCTAATTTATGGCTACACCTTC	CASSLSDLIYGYTF
-	TRBJ2-2	18	-	TRBV5-4	TGTGCCAGCAGCTTGGCCCGGGCTAGCCGACATAACACCGGGGAGCTGTTTTTT	CASSLARASRHNTGELFF
-	TRBJ2-7	15	-	TRBV28	TGTGCCAGCAGTCCAGAAGGGGGGGTCCCCTACGAGCAGTACTTC	CASSPEGGVPYEQYF
TRBD2	TRBJ2-7	15	-	TRBV5-4	TGTGCCAGCAGCCCCCCAGGGAGCGGGGTAGCCGAGCAGTACTTC	CASSPPGSGVAEQYF
-	TRBJ1-1	14	-	TRBV6-1	TGTGCCAGCAGTGAAACAGGGATGAACACTGAAGCTTTCTTT	CASSETGMNTEAFF
TRBD1	TRBJ1-5	13	-	TRBV6-5	TGTGCCAGCAGTCCGGACAGGAATCAGCCCCAGCATTTT	CASSPDRNQPQHF
TRBD1	TRBJ1-1	15	once	TRBV18	TGTGCCAGCTCACTAAAGACAGGGTATACCACTGAAGCTTTCTTT	CASSLKTGYTTEAFF
-	TRBJ1-6	16	few	TRBV19	TGTGCCAGTAGTGTGCTCAGGGCAAACTATAATTCACCCCTCCACTTT	CASSVLRANYNSPLHF
-	TRBJ1-1	14	-	TRBV15	TGTGCCACCAGCGCACGACAGGAGAACACTGAAGCTTTCTTT	CATSARQENTEAFF
-	TRBJ1-1	15	-	TRBV5-5	TGTGCCAGCAGCTTGGAGGGTTTCGGGAACACTGAAGCTTTCTTT	CASSLEGFGNTEAFF
-	TRBJ2-7	12	-	TRBV27	TGTGCCAGCAGTCACCTAGGGGGCGAGCAGTACTTC	CASSHLGGEQYF
-	TRBJ1-2	16	once	TRBV27	TGTGCCAGCAAGGCCTTGGAGGGGGTCCCTAACTATGGCTACACCTTC	CASKALEGVPNYGYTF
-	TRBJ1-6	15	-	TRBV5-1	TGCGCCAGCAGCTGGACAGTCTCCTATAATTCACCCCTCCACTTT	CASSWTVSYNSPLHF
-	TRBJ2-6	16	-	TRBV5-1	TGCGCCAGCAGCTCCCAACAGAGCTCTGGGGCCAACGTCCTGACTTTC	CASSSQQSSGANVLTF
TRBD1	TRBJ1-1	17	-	TRBV2	TGTGCCAGCAGTGGGGACAGGGGGCGCGATCGTAACACTGAAGCTTTCTTT	CASSGDRGRDRNTEAFF
-	TRBJ2-6	15	-	TRBV6-1	TGTGCCAGCAGTGAAGCAAGGTCTGGGGCCAACGTCCTGACTTTC	CASSEARSGANVLTF
TRBD2	TRBJ2-1	16	-	TRBV28	TGTGCCAGCAGTCTGACTAGCGGGGGATCCTACAATGAGCAGTTCTTC	CASSLTSGGSYNEQFF
TRBD1	TRBJ1-3	16	-	TRBV9	TGTGCCAGCAGCGTAGGGACAGGCTACTCTGGAAACACCATATATTTT	CASSVGTGYSGNTIYF
-	TRBJ2-7	14	-	TRBV29-1	TGCAGCGTTTCAGGGCAGGGAAAGTCCTACGAGCAGTACTTC	CSVSGQGKSYEQYF
-	TRBJ2-1	13	-	TRBV5-5	TGTGCCAGCACTCAAAGGGAGGACATTGAGCAGTTCTTC	CASTQREDIEQFF
-	TRBJ1-1	12	-	TRBV19	TGTGCCAGCAGGTCAGACACTAATGAAGCTTTCTTT	CASRSDTNEAFF
-	TRBJ2-5	14	once	TRBV30	TGTGCCTGGAATTGGGCCGGGCGAGGGGAGACCCAGTACTTC	CAWNWAGRGETQYF
TRBD1	TRBJ1-4	15	-	TRBV7-9	TGTGCCAGCAGCTTAAAGGGGGCCCTTAATGAAAAACTGTTTTTT	CASSLKGALNEKLFF
-	TRBJ1-1	13	-	TRBV29-1	TGCAGCGTTTACCCGGATAGGTGGGCTGAAGCTTTCTTT	CSVYPDRWAEAFF
-	TRBJ1-2	14	-	TRBV19	TGTGCCAGTACCCGGGACGTTTCGGACTATGGCTACACCTTC	CASTRDVSDYGYTF
-	TRBJ1-6	15	-	TRBV2	TGTGCCAGCAGTGGGTTCAGGCCCGCTAATTCACCCCTCCACTTT	CASSGFRPANSPLHF
-	TRBJ2-2	16	-	TRBV21-1	TGTGCCAGCACCCTGACTAGCGGGGGTTTCACCGGGGAGCTGTTTTTT	CASTLTSGGFTGELFF
-	TRBJ1-1	16	-	TRBV18	TGTGCCAGCTCACCACCCCAGGGGCCCGCAGGCACTGAAGCTTTCTTT	CASSPPQGPAGTEAFF
-	TRBJ2-4	17	-	TRBV5-1	TGCGCCAGCAGCTTGGGGCCTATGGGCTTAGCCAAAAACATTCAGTACTTC	CASSLGPMGLAKNIQYF
TRBD2	TRBJ2-5	17	-	TRBV7-2	TGTGCCAGCAGCTTAGGGCTAGCGGGGGCGGAACGGGAGACCCAGTACTTC	CASSLGLAGAERETQYF
-	TRBJ1-1	14	-	TRBV5-4	TGTGCCAGCAGCTTTACGACAGACAACACTGAAGCTTTCTTT	CASSFTTDNTEAFF
-	TRBJ1-5	17	-	TRBV2	TGTGCCAGCAGTGAAGCGCTTGGGGTTTTGGGGGGTCAGCCCCAGCATTTT	CASSEALGVLGGQPQHF
TRBD1	TRBJ1-1	15	-	TRBV6-6	TGTGCCAGCAGTCCCGGACAGGGGGCTTTCACTGAAGCTTTCTTT	CASSPGQGAFTEAFF
-	TRBJ2-2	15	-	TRBV4-3	TGCGCCAGCAGCCAAGATCGAAGGGGCACCGGGGAGCTGTTTTTT	CASSQDRRGTGELFF
-	TRBJ1-3	15	-	TRBV10-3	TGTGCCATCAGTGAGTCTGCGGAATCTGGAAACACCATATATTTT	CAISESAESGNTIYF
TRBD1	TRBJ2-7	13	few	TRBV7-2	TGTGCCAGCAGCTTGACAGGGGGCTACGAGCAGTACTTC	CASSLTGGYEQYF
TRBD1	TRBJ1-2	15	-	TRBV10-3	TGTGCCATCAGTAAGGGGACAGGGGGCCACTATGGCTACACCTTC	CAISKGTGGHYGYTF
-	TRBJ1-2	14	-	TRBV28	TGTGCCAGCAGTTTATGGACAGCTAACTATGGCTACACCTTC	CASSLWTANYGYTF